The sequence of this T cell receptor beta chain was determined in a study of blood T cells in healthy people across ages. The CDR3 is 17 amino acids. The germline V and J ends were trimmed by 3 bases and 9 bases, with 25 bases remaining between them. CDR1 SGHDN and CDR2 FVKESK come from the germline V gene. The second PCR ran about 6 to 11 cycles with a sample-barcoded 5' primer and J-beta primers. TCRdb reprocessed the 5' RACE reads with MiXCR, giving one entry per CDR3 protein. The sample consists of about 1.8 million distinct CDR3 sequences, about 50% of them appearing once. The genes are TRBV14 and TRBJ2-3, with D possibly TRBD2 on 7 matching bases. This clonotype was sampled from a woman in her thirties or forties in good health. The material sequenced was blood. CDR3 loop: CASSHTDGGGAYSTQYF. Here the CDR3 DNA reads TGTGCCAGCAGCCACACGGATGGGGGGGGGGCCTACTCCACGCAGTATTTT.